The clone carrying this TCR beta chain has just one count. The antigen is undetermined. The sample is drawn from a study of T cells in localized non-small cell lung cancer. Germline V CDR1 and CDR2: MNHEY, SVGAGI. V was clipped by 4 bases and J by 1 base, with 16 bases between them. The CDR3 has 16 amino acids. Sequenced by immunoSEQ multiplex PCR; TCRdb stores in-frame clones only, minus some. The sample yields tens of thousands of clones, around 93% seen once. Study results and caveats: Appearing in adjacent lung were a median about 50 of the top 100 tumor clones.

The origin of this receptor is a female donor of 60 years or more with stage I lung adenocarcinoma. The V gene is TRBV6-5, the J gene TRBJ1-1; tentative D call: TRBD1 (6 bases). The material sequenced was peripheral blood, taken before any cancer treatment. The CDR3 DNA sequence: TGTGCCAGCAGTTCAGGATTGGAGGGACAGAACACTGAAGCTTTCTTT. Its translation is CASSSGLEGQNTEAFF.